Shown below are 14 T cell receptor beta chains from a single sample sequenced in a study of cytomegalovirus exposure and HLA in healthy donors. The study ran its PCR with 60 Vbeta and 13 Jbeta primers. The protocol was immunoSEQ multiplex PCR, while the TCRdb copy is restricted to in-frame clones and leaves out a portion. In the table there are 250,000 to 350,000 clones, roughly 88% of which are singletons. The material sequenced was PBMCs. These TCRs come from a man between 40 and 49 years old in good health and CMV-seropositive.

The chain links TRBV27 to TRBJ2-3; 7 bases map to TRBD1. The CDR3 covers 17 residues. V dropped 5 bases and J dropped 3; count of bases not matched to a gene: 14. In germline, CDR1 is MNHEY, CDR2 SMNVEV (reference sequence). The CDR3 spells CASSLIPTGTLTDTQYF. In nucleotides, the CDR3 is TGTGCCAGCAGTCTAATCCCGACAGGGACCCTGACAGATACGCAGTATTTT.

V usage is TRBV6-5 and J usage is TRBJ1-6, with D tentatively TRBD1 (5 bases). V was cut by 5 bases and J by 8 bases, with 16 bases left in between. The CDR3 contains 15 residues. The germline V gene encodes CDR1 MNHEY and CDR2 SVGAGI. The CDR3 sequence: CASSARRGWDSPLHF. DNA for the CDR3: TGTGCCAGCAGTGCAAGAAGGGGCTGGGATTCACCCCTCCACTTT.

This CDR3 reads CASRPPGQVYEQYF. Written as DNA, the CDR3 is TGTGCCAGCAGACCTCCGGGACAGGTTTACGAGCAGTACTTC. The chain uses TRBV25-1 and TRBJ2-7; 8 bases are shared with TRBD1. The CDR3 is 14 amino acids. Looked up from germline, CDR1 is MGHDK and CDR2 is SYGVNS. V shed 6 bases, J shed 4 bases, and the junction held 8 bases outside the gene matches.

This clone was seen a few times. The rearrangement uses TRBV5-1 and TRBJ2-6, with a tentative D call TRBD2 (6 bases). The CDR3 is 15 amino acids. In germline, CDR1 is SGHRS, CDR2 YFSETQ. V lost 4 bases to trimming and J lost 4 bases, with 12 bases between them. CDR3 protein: CASSRAGMGANVLTF. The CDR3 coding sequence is TGCGCCAGCAGCCGGGCGGGGATGGGGGCCAACGTCCTGACTTTC.

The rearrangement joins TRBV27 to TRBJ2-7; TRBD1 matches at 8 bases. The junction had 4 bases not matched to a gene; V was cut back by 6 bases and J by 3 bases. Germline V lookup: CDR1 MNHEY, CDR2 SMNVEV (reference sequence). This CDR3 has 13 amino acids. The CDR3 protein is CASSQGAHYEQYF. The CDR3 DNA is TGTGCCAGCAGCCAGGGGGCCCACTACGAGCAGTACTTC.

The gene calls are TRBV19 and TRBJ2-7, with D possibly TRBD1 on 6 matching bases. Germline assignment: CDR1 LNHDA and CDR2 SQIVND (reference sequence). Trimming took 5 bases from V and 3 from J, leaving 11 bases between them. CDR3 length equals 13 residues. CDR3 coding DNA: TGTGCCAGTAGTGTCGGACAGTTCTACGAGCAGTACTTC. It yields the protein CASSVGQFYEQYF.

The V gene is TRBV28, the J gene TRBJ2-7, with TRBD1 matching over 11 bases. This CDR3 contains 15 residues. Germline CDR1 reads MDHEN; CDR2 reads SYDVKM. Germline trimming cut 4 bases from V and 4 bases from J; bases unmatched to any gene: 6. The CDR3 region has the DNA TGTGCCAGCAGTTCTCCGGGACAGGGGGTGTACGAGCAGTACTTC. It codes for CASSSPGQGVYEQYF.

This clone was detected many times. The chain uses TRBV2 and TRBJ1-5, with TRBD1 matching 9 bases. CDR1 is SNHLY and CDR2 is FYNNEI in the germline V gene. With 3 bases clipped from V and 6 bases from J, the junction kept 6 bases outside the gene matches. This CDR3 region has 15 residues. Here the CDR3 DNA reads TGTGCCAGCAGTGAGCAGGGACAGGGATCTCAGCCCCAGCATTTT. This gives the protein CASSEQGQGSQPQHF.

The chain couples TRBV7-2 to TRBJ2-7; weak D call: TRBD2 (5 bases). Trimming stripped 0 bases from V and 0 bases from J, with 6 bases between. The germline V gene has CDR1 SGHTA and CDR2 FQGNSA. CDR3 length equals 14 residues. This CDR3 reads CASSLAEGSYEQYF. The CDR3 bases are TGTGCCAGCAGCTTAGCTGAGGGCTCCTACGAGCAGTACTTC. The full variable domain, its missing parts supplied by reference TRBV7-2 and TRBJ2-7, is GAGVSQSPSNKVTEKGKDVELRCDPISGHTALYWYRQSLGQGLEFLIYFQGNSAPDKSGLPSDRFSAERTGGSVSTLTIQRTQQEDSAVYLCASSLAEGSYEQYFGPGTRLTVT.

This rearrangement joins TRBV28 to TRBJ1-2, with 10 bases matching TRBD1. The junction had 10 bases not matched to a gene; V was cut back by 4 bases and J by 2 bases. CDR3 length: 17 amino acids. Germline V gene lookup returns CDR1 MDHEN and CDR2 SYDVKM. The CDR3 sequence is CASSSGGTGVRNYGYTF. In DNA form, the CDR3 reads TGTGCCAGCAGTTCAGGGGGGACAGGGGTTCGGAACTATGGCTACACCTTC.

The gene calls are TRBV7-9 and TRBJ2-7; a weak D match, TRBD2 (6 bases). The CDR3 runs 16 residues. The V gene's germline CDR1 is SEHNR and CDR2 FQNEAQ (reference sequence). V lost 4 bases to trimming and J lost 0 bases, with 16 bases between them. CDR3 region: CASSSSLWEASYEQYF. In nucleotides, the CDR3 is TGTGCCAGCAGCTCCTCCCTATGGGAGGCCTCCTACGAGCAGTACTTC.

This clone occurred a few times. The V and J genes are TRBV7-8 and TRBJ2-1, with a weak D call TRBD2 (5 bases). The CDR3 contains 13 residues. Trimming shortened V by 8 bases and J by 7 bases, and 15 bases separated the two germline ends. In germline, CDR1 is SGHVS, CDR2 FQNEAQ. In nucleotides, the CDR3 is TGTGCCAGCGCCGTCCGGGAAACGAATGAGCAGTTCTTC. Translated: CASAVRETNEQFF.

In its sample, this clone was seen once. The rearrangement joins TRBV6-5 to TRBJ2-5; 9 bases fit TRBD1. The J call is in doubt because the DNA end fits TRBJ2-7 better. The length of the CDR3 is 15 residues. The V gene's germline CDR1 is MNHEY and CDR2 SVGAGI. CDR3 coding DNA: TGTGCCAGCAGTGGCCCCGGGACAGGGCAATACGAGCAGTACTTC. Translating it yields CASSGPGTGQYEQYF.

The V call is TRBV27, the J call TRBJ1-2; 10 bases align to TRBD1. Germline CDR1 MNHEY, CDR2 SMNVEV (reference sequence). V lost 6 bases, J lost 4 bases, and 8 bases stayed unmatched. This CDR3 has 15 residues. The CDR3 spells CASRERQGAFYGYTF. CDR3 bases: TGTGCCAGCAGAGAGAGACAGGGGGCTTTCTATGGCTACACCTTC.